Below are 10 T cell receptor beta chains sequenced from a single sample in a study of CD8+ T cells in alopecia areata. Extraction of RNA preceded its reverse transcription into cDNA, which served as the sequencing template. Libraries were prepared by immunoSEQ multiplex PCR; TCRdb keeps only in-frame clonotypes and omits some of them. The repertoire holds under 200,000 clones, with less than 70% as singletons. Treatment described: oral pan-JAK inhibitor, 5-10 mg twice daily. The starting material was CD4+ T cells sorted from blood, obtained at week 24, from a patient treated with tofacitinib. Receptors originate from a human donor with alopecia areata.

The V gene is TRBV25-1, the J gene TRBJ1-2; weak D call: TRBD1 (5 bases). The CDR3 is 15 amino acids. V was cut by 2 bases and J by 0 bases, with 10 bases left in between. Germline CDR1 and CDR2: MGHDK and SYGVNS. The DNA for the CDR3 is TGTGCCAGCAGTGAAAGTGGGGGAGCTAACTATGGCTACACCTTC. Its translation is CASSESGGANYGYTF.

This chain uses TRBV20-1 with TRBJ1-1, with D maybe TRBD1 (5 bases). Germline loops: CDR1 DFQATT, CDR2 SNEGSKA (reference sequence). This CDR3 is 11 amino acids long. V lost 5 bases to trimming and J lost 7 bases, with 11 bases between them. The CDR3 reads CSAVREGEAFF. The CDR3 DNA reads TGCAGTGCTGTCAGGGAGGGTGAAGCTTTCTTT.

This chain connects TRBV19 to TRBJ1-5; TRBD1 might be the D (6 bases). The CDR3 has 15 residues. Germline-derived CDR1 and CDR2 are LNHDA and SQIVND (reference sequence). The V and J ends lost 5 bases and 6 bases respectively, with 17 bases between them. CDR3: CASSSTTRGFQPQHF. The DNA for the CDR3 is TGTGCCAGTAGTTCGACCACCAGGGGATTTCAGCCCCAGCATTTT. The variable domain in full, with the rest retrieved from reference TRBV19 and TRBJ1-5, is DGGITQSPKYLFRKEGQNVTLSCEQNLNHDAMYWYRQDPGQGLRLIYYSQIVNDFQKGDIAEGYSVSREKKESFPLTVTSAQKNPTAFYLCASSSTTRGFQPQHFGDGTRLSIL.

The CDR3 bases are TGTGCCTGGAGTGTACAGGGGGGGCCGAACACCGGGGAGCTGTTTTTT. Encoded protein: CAWSVQGGPNTGELFF. This chain connects TRBV30 to TRBJ2-2; possible D gene TRBD1, 8 bases. Trimming removed 0 bases at V and 0 bases at J, with 11 bases between. CDR1 is GTSNPN, CDR2 SVGIG, per germline (reference sequence). The CDR3 runs to 16 residues. Drawing the rest from reference TRBV30 and TRBJ2-2, the complete variable domain is SQTIHQWPATLVQPVGSPLSLECTVEGTSNPNLYWYRQAAGRGLQLLFYSVGIGQISSEVPQNLSASRPQDRQFILSSKKLLLSDSGFYLCAWSVQGGPNTGELFFGEGSRLTVL.

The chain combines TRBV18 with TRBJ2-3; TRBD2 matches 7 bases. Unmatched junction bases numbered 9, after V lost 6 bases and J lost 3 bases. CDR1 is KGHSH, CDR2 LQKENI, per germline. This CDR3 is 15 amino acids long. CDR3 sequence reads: CASSPRGEGTDTQYF. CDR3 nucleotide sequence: TGTGCCAGCTCCCCGCGCGGGGAGGGAACAGATACGCAGTATTTT.

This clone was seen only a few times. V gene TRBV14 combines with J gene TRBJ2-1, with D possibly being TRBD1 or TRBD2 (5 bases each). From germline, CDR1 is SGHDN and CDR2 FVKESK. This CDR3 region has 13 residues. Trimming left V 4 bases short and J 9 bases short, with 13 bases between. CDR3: CASSLGSGTEQFF. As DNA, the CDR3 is TGTGCCAGCAGCCTGGGGTCAGGGACTGAGCAGTTCTTC.

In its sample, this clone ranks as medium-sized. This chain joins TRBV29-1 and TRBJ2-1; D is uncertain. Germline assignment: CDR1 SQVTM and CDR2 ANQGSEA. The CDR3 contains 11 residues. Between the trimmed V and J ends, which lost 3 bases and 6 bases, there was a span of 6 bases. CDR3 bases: TGCAGCGTTGACAGAGGCAATGAGCAGTTCTTC. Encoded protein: CSVDRGNEQFF.

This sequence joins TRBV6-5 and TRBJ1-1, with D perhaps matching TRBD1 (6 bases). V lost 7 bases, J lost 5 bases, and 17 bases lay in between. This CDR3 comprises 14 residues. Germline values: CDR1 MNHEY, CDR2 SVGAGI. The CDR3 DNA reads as TGTGCCAGCACCAACGACCAGGGGAGGACTGAAGCTTTCTTT. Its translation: CASTNDQGRTEAFF.

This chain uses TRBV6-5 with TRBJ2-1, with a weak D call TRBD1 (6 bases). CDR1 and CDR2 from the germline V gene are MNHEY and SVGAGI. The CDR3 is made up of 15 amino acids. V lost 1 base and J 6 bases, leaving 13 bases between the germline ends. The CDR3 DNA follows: TGTGCCAGCAGTTACTTGACAGGTGTCCTCAATGAGCAGTTCTTC. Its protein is CASSYLTGVLNEQFF.

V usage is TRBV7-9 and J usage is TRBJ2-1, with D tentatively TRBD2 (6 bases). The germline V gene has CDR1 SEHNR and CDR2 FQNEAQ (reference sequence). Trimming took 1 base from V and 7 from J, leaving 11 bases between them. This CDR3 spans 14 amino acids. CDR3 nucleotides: TGTGCCAGCAGCTTAGGCAATGGGGGGAATGAGCAGTTCTTC. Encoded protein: CASSLGNGGNEQFF.